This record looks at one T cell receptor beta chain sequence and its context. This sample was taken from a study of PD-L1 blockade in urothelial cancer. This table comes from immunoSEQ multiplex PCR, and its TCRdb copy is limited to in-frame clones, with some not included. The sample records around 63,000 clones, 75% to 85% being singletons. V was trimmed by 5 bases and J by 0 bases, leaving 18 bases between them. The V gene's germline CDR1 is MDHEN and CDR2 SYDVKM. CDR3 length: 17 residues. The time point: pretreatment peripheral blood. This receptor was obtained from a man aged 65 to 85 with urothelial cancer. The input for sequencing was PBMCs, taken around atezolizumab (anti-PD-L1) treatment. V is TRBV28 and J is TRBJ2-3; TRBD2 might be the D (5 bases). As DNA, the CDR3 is TGTGCCAGCAGTCAGATCATCGGGCAGCGGAGCACAGATACGCAGTATTTT. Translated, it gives CASSQIIGQRSTDTQYF.